Each of the 28 T cell receptor beta chains below was sequenced from the same sample in a study of beta chain features in type 1 diabetes. Study results and caveats: All four CD4+ subsets from Type 1 diabetes patients carried moderately but significantly shorter TCRB CDR3s.

The antigens for these receptors are not known. As every portion of the isolated RNA was reverse transcribed, the sequencing read expressed TCRB transcripts. Method: immunoSEQ multiplex PCR; TCRdb's copy keeps in-frame clones and lacks some. The sample has some 270,000 clones, roughly 11% seen once; the top ten hold more than 0.015%. Sequencing was carried out using naive CD4+ T cells from blood. The receptors were gathered from a man aged 25 to 45 with type 1 diabetes.

This clone was counted only a few times. V is TRBV6-5 and J is TRBJ2-1, with D possibly matching TRBD2 (6 bases). The V end lost 5 bases, the J end lost 4 bases, and 12 bases lay between the germline ends. The CDR3 loop spans 14 amino acids. Germline CDR1 and CDR2: MNHEY and SVGAGI. The CDR3 region is CASSTPGLYNEQFF. The CDR3 DNA is TGTGCCAGCAGTACACCGGGACTGTACAATGAGCAGTTCTTC.

Only one count was recorded for this clone. The chain couples TRBV7-6 to TRBJ2-5; TRBD2 matches at 10 bases. CDR1 and CDR2 (germline): SGHVS, FNYEAQ. The V and J ends lost 1 base and 2 bases, in that order; junction bases with no gene match: 1. The CDR3 consists of 15 residues. CDR3: CASSLGTSGQETQYF. The CDR3, as DNA: TGTGCCAGCAGCTTAGGGACTAGCGGACAAGAGACCCAGTACTTC.

This clone showed up just a few times. The chain combines TRBV5-6 with TRBJ2-3; perhaps TRBD1 as D (5 bases). Germline assignment: CDR1 SGHDT and CDR2 YYEEEE. The CDR3 extends over 14 amino acids. V lost 1 base, J lost 5 bases, and 11 bases lay in between. CDR3: CASSLWGTQDTQYF. The CDR3 nucleotides read TGTGCCAGCAGCTTGTGGGGCACCCAAGATACGCAGTATTTT. Full variable domain (missing parts from reference TRBV5-6 and TRBJ2-3): DAGVTQSPTHLIKTRGQQVTLRCSPKSGHDTVSWYQQALGQGPQFIFQYYEEEERQRGNFPDRFSGHQFPNYSSELNVNALLLGDSALYLCASSLWGTQDTQYFGPGTRLTVL.

The J gene is TRBJ1-3, the V gene TRBV18; D gene uncertain. V dropped 6 bases and J dropped 0 bases, with 15 bases sitting between them. The CDR3 sequence is 16 residues long. Germline V gene lookup returns CDR1 KGHSH and CDR2 LQKENI. The CDR3 protein is CASSAAGKTSGNTIYF. CDR3 sequence (DNA): TGTGCCAGCTCGGCGGCGGGGAAAACCTCTGGAAACACCATATATTTT.

This chain uses TRBV29-1 with TRBJ1-2; 7 nucleotides align to TRBD1. This CDR3 spans 11 amino acids. CDR1 and CDR2 from the germline V gene are SQVTM and ANQGSEA. After removal of 5 bases from V and 8 bases from J, the junction contained 5 bases not matched to a gene. CDR3 sequence reads: CSVSGGGGYTF. The DNA of the CDR3 is TGCAGCGTTTCAGGGGGTGGCGGCTACACCTTC.

This rearrangement joins TRBV7-9 to TRBJ2-3, with TRBD2 matching over 9 bases. Germline V gene lookup returns CDR1 SEHNR and CDR2 FQNEAQ (reference sequence). The CDR3 is made up of 15 amino acids. V dropped 5 bases and J dropped 3; count of bases not matched to a gene: 6. The CDR3 sequence: CASSQGLARTDTQYF. Here the CDR3 DNA reads TGTGCCAGCAGCCAGGGACTAGCACGTACAGATACGCAGTATTTT.

J is TRBJ2-7 and V is TRBV5-1; tentative D call: TRBD1 (6 bases). V gave up 2 bases and J gave up 0 bases, with 12 bases separating them. The CDR3 totals 15 residues. Germline CDR1 reads SGHRS; CDR2 reads YFSETQ. CDR3 amino acids: CASSLFRDISYEQYF. The CDR3 bases are TGCGCCAGCAGCTTATTCCGGGACATCTCCTACGAGCAGTACTTC. The full variable domain, in which reference TRBV5-1 and TRBJ2-7 provide the parts outside the CDR3, is KAGVTQTPRYLIKTRGQQVTLSCSPISGHRSVSWYQQTPGQGLQFLFEYFSETQRNKGNFPGRFSGRQFSNSRSEMNVSTLELGDSALYLCASSLFRDISYEQYFGPGTRLTVT.

Only a few counts were recorded for this clone. The CDR3 spells CASSQVFGTANTGELFF. As DNA, the CDR3 is TGCGCCAGCAGCCAAGTGTTTGGGACAGCGAACACCGGGGAGCTGTTTTTT. This chain links TRBV4-3 with TRBJ2-2; TRBD1 matches 7 bases. Germline values: CDR1 LGHNA, CDR2 YSLEER. Losses at the gene ends were 1 base for V and 0 bases for J; bases not matched to a gene: 5. The CDR3 is 17 amino acids.

This clone was seen a single time. CDR3 sequence reads: CASRPPTAKAFF. The CDR3 DNA reads TGTGCCAGCAGGCCACCTACCGCCAAAGCTTTCTTT. The V and J genes are TRBV28 and TRBJ1-1; D is unclear. Trimming shortened V by 6 bases and J by 9 bases, and 14 bases separated the two germline ends. This CDR3 comprises 12 residues. CDR1 and CDR2 from the germline V gene are MDHEN and SYDVKM.

The chain recombines TRBV15 with TRBJ2-3; 8 positions agree with TRBD1. The CDR3 totals 15 residues. Unmatched junction bases numbered 7, after V lost 2 bases and J lost 6 bases. Looked up from germline, CDR1 is LNHNV and CDR2 is YYDKDF (reference sequence). The CDR3 spells CATSRRSGQGDTQYF. DNA for the CDR3: TGTGCCACCAGCAGAAGGTCCGGACAGGGCGATACGCAGTATTTT.

This clone appeared a few times. This rearrangement joins TRBV14 to TRBJ2-5, with no clear D. The CDR3 runs to 15 residues. Trimming took off 2 bases at V and 7 bases at J, with 17 bases between the two ends. The germline gives CDR1 SGHDN, CDR2 FVKESK. The DNA for the CDR3 is TGTGCCAGCAGCCAACAGGTGGCACCTTGGGCGACCCAGTACTTC. Amino acid sequence: CASSQQVAPWATQYF.

A note on this clone: Other DNA sequences in the same sample also yield this CDR3. The chain is built from TRBV9 and TRBJ2-5, with D hard to call. V lost 0 bases, J lost 2 bases, and 8 bases lay in between. Germline V CDR1 and CDR2: SGDLS, YYNGEE. This CDR3 comprises 14 residues. The CDR3 sequence is CASSVGPLQETQYF. DNA for the CDR3: TGTGCCAGCAGCGTAGGTCCCCTACAAGAGACCCAGTACTTC.

This clone was counted only a few times. The chain couples TRBV4-3 to TRBJ1-2, with 9 nucleotides matching TRBD1. Germline assignment: CDR1 LGHNA and CDR2 YSLEER. The CDR3 has 18 amino acids. The trim removed 5 bases at V and 1 base at J, leaving 14 bases unmatched. The CDR3 region has the DNA TGCGCCAGCAGCGGATCAAGGTTTCGGACAGGGGATAACTATGGCTACACCTTC. It translates to CASSGSRFRTGDNYGYTF.

This clone came up a few times. The chain links TRBV2 to TRBJ1-2; 9 nucleotides match TRBD1. The CDR3 consists of 14 residues. The germline gives CDR1 SNHLY, CDR2 FYNNEI. Germline trimming cut 4 bases from V and 9 bases from J; bases unmatched to any gene: 9. The CDR3 nucleotides are TGTGCCAGCAGTGTCGACAGGGGGAGATCCCGCTACACCTTC. The encoded protein is CASSVDRGRSRYTF.

The V call is TRBV4-1, the J call TRBJ1-4, with D perhaps matching TRBD1 (6 bases). Germline CDR1 reads MGHRA; CDR2 reads YSYEKL. The ends were cut back, 0 bases at V and 1 base at J, with 9 bases in the middle. This CDR3 is built from 16 residues. The CDR3 loop reads CASSQDQGGTNEKLFF. The DNA for the CDR3 is TGCGCCAGCAGCCAAGATCAAGGGGGAACTAATGAAAAACTGTTTTTT.

This clone has a handful of counts. Other DNA sequences within the sample encode an identical CDR3. The V gene is TRBV5-1, the J gene TRBJ1-6; D not certain. Trimming cost V 0 bases and J 8 bases, with 6 bases left between them. CDR1 and CDR2 (germline): SGHRS, YFSETQ. This CDR3 spans 13 amino acids. The CDR3 loop is CASSLAGYSPLHF. CDR3 sequence (DNA): TGCGCCAGCAGCTTGGCCGGGTATTCACCCCTCCACTTT.

This chain's CDR3 is CASSLLAATENTGELFF. The CDR3, as DNA: TGCGCCAGCAGCTTGTTAGCGGCGACAGAGAACACCGGGGAGCTGTTTTTT. J is TRBJ2-2 and V is TRBV5-1, with D tentatively TRBD2 (6 bases). The V gene's germline CDR1 is SGHRS and CDR2 YFSETQ. The CDR3 loop spans 17 amino acids. Between the trimmed V and J ends, which lost 1 base and 1 base, there was a span of 14 bases.

This sequence joins TRBV29-1 and TRBJ2-3; D may be TRBD2 (5 bases). Germline loops: CDR1 SQVTM, CDR2 ANQGSEA. CDR3 length: 12 amino acids. With 4 bases removed from V and 3 bases from J, the gap between germline ends came to 8 bases. The CDR3 reads CSVGLATDTQYF. As DNA, the CDR3 is TGCAGCGTTGGGCTAGCTACAGATACGCAGTATTTT.

This sequence joins TRBV5-1 and TRBJ2-2, with D possibly TRBD2 on 6 matching bases. CDR1 is SGHRS and CDR2 is YFSETQ in the germline V gene. With 3 bases removed from V and 2 bases from J, the gap between germline ends came to 8 bases. CDR3 length: 14 residues. The CDR3, as DNA: TGCGCCAGCAGCTGGAGGGGTAACACCGGGGAGCTGTTTTTT. This sequence encodes CASSWRGNTGELFF.

The rearrangement uses TRBV4-1 and TRBJ2-3; unclear D gene. The V end was cut by 5 bases, the J end by 2 bases, with 11 bases between. There are 14 residues in the CDR3. Germline values: CDR1 MGHRA, CDR2 YSYEKL. CDR3: CASSILPVTDTQYF. The CDR3 DNA reads TGCGCCAGCAGCATTCTTCCAGTCACAGATACGCAGTATTTT.

This clone turned up a few times. This chain uses TRBV7-9 with TRBJ1-2; D gene uncertain. This CDR3 spans 11 amino acids. Deletions cut 1 base from V and 8 bases from J, with 5 bases between. From germline, CDR1 is SEHNR and CDR2 FQNEAQ (reference sequence). The CDR3 loop reads CASSLGLGYTF. Here the CDR3 DNA reads TGTGCCAGCAGCTTAGGACTAGGCTACACCTTC.

CDR3 region: CASSQADTGSGYTF. The CDR3 DNA sequence: TGTGCCAGCAGCCAAGCCGACACCGGGAGCGGCTACACCTTC. The genes are TRBV4-2 and TRBJ1-2; D not certain. Looked up from germline, CDR1 is LGHNA and CDR2 is YNFKEQ. Between the trimmed V and J ends, which lost 1 base and 8 bases, there was a span of 14 bases. CDR3 length: 14 residues.

This clone showed up just a few times. One junction end disagrees with the germline gene, perhaps due to a read error. V and J are TRBV28 and TRBJ1-1; perhaps TRBD1 as D (6 bases). CDR3 length: 11 residues. Germline V gives CDR1 MDHEN, CDR2 SYDVKM. In nucleotides, the CDR3 is TGTGCCAGCAGTGGGGACACCGAAGCTTTCTTT. This encodes CASSGDTEAFF.

The V gene is TRBV7-9, the J gene TRBJ1-1, with TRBD1 matching 8 bases. With V trimmed by 5 bases and J by 4 bases, 6 bases remained unmatched. Per germline, CDR1 SEHNR and CDR2 FQNEAQ (reference sequence). This CDR3 contains 14 residues. DNA for the CDR3: TGTGCCAGCAGCGAACAGGGGGGGAGCACTGAAGCTTTCTTT. Its translation: CASSEQGGSTEAFF.

V and J are TRBV6-1 and TRBJ1-5, with TRBD1 matching over 7 bases. The J segment lost 2 bases and the V segment lost 3 bases, leaving 7 bases of the junction unmatched. The CDR3 has 16 residues. Germline CDR1 is MNHNS and CDR2 is SASEGT. The DNA for the CDR3 is TGTGCCAGCAGTGACCAAGGGGGCGCGGGCAATCAGCCCCAGCATTTT. Its translation: CASSDQGGAGNQPQHF.

This clone was found a few times. This chain links TRBV18 with TRBJ1-3, with D perhaps matching TRBD1 (5 bases). This CDR3 spans 15 amino acids. Germline V lookup: CDR1 KGHSH, CDR2 LQKENI. The V gene lost 2 bases and the J gene lost 2 bases, with 10 bases spanning the gap. As DNA, the CDR3 is TGTGCCAGCTCACCAATGGGGCCAACTGGAAACACCATATATTTT. Its protein product is CASSPMGPTGNTIYF.

This clone has just a few counts. This chain uses TRBV7-9 with TRBJ1-1; 7 bases are a match to TRBD1. The CDR3 contains 17 residues. Germline loops: CDR1 SEHNR, CDR2 FQNEAQ (reference sequence). V lost 5 bases, J lost 1 base, and 13 bases stayed unmatched. CDR3 region: CASSVRSGTVKNTEAFF. CDR3 DNA sequence: TGTGCCAGCAGCGTAAGATCCGGGACAGTCAAGAACACTGAAGCTTTCTTT.

The table lists this clone with a few counts. CDR3 residues: CASSRNSGGYNEQFF. In DNA, the CDR3 is TGCGCCAGCAGCCGGAATAGCGGGGGGTACAATGAGCAGTTCTTC. This rearrangement joins TRBV5-1 to TRBJ2-1; TRBD2 matches 10 bases. CDR3 length: 15 residues. Losses at the gene ends were 4 bases for V and 4 bases for J; bases not matched to a gene: 5. Germline V lookup: CDR1 SGHRS, CDR2 YFSETQ.